The clone carrying this T cell receptor beta chain was seen ten or more times. This sample was taken from a study of T cells in Graves' hyperthyroidism and ophthalmopathy. Authors of the study amplified TCR beta CDR3 regions from RNA transcripts. HTBI primers were used for first-round RT-PCR of the TCR CDR3. TCRdb used MiXCR to reprocess the multiplex PCR reads, holding one entry per CDR3 protein. The sample contains about 400,000 distinct CDR3 sequences, 14% to 15% of which appear only once. This CDR3 is built from 16 residues. The J segment lost 9 bases and the V segment lost 1 base, leaving 11 bases of the junction unmatched. CDR1 and CDR2 (germline): MNHNS, SASEGT.

J is TRBJ1-2 and V is TRBV6-1; 10 bases match TRBD1. The TCR comes from a woman between 25 and 40 years old with Graves' hyperthyroidism. Sequencing was done on a sample of blood. Here the CDR3 DNA reads TGTGCCAGCAGTGAAGTGTTTGGGACAGGGGTAATCAGCTACACCTTC. Amino acids: CASSEVFGTGVISYTF.